A single sample gave rise to the 5 T cell receptor beta chains below, sequenced in a study of molecular identifiers for immune sequencing clone quantification. TCRdb reprocessed the PCR reads with MiXCR, giving one entry per CDR3 protein. The sample comprises hundreds of thousands of distinct CDR3 sequences, about 20% of which are singletons, and 0.7% to 0.9% rests with the top ten. Sequencing input: naive CD8+ T cells from blood, with Jurkat cell RNA spiked in. Subset denoted: FACS-sorted CD8+CD4-CCR7+CD45RA+ naive T cells. The receptors originated from a human donor in good health. Some libraries in this study had Jurkat cell RNA spiked in.

This clonotype was seen many times. Here the CDR3 DNA reads TGCAGCGTTGAAGATAGAAGTGGGACTGAAGCTTTCTTT. Translation gives CSVEDRSGTEAFF. This chain uses TRBV29-1 with TRBJ1-1; D unclear. Between the trimmed V and J ends, which lost 0 bases and 5 bases, there was a span of 10 bases. The CDR3 length is 13 residues. Looked up from germline, CDR1 is SQVTM and CDR2 is ANQGSEA.

This clonotype was seen at least ten times. The J gene is TRBJ2-7, the V gene TRBV28; no clear D. Germline-derived CDR1 and CDR2 are MDHEN and SYDVKM. The CDR3 is 13 amino acids. The V and J ends lost 7 bases and 5 bases respectively, with 15 bases between them. The chain's CDR3 is CASTPRQTNEQYF. The CDR3 DNA follows: TGTGCCAGCACCCCTCGGCAAACCAACGAGCAGTACTTC.

This clonotype showed up just once. A much more abundant neighbour one base away suggests this may be a read error. This chain joins TRBV7-9 and TRBJ1-2, with no clear D. The germline V and J ends were trimmed by 5 bases and 0 bases, with 13 bases remaining between them. The CDR3 loop spans 15 amino acids. Germline lookup yields CDR1 SEHNR and CDR2 FQNEAQ (reference sequence). DNA of the CDR3: TGTGCCAGCAGCCCCACCGAGCGAGCTAACTATGGCTACACCTTC. Residues: CASSPTERANYGYTF.

This clonotype has a count of ten or more. This sequence joins TRBV7-9 and TRBJ1-2; 7 nucleotides agree with TRBD1. Germline CDR1 SEHNR, CDR2 FQNEAQ (reference sequence). The CDR3 totals 16 residues. V lost 5 bases and J lost 4; bases outside the gene matches: 13. This CDR3 reads CASSISLQGLGYGYTF. Here the CDR3 DNA reads TGTGCCAGCAGCATTAGCCTACAGGGGCTTGGCTATGGCTACACCTTC.

The chain uses TRBV19 and TRBJ2-7, with no clear D. The germline V gene encodes CDR1 LNHDA and CDR2 SQIVND (reference sequence). CDR3 length: 14 residues. Trimming took off 6 bases at V and 5 bases at J, with 17 bases between the two ends. DNA of the CDR3: TGTGCCAGTAGCCCTTTATCCAATTGGGACGAGCAGTACTTC. As protein: CASSPLSNWDEQYF.